This paragraph covers one TCR beta chain sequence. The antigen remains unidentified. This sample is part of a study of post-analysis software for immune sequencing data. Whole-study context: Included among the disease courses, which were recorded for the cohort, were relapsing-remitting, secondary progressive and progressive-relapsing multiple sclerosis. General study points: Five or six TRBV segments appeared more often in patients than in controls, and TRBV5-6, TRBV5-1 and TRBV20-1 were among these.

V lost 6 bases, J lost 7 bases, and 15 bases lay in between. CDR1 and CDR2 (germline): SQVTM, ANQGSEA. The CDR3 is 12 amino acids. Unique molecular identifiers were present in the TCR beta cDNA libraries. TCRdb reanalysed the PCR reads using MiXCR and keeps one entry per CDR3 protein. The repertoire holds hundreds of thousands of distinct CDR3 sequences, with approximately 50% as singletons. The specimen was blood. The chain couples TRBV29-1 to TRBJ1-1; a possible D gene is TRBD1 (5 bases). The TCR sequence derives from a girl between 5 and 17 years old with multiple sclerosis. CDR3 bases: TGCAGCGTGGGGGAGTTTTGGGGTGAAGCTTTCTTT. Protein sequence: CSVGEFWGEAFF.